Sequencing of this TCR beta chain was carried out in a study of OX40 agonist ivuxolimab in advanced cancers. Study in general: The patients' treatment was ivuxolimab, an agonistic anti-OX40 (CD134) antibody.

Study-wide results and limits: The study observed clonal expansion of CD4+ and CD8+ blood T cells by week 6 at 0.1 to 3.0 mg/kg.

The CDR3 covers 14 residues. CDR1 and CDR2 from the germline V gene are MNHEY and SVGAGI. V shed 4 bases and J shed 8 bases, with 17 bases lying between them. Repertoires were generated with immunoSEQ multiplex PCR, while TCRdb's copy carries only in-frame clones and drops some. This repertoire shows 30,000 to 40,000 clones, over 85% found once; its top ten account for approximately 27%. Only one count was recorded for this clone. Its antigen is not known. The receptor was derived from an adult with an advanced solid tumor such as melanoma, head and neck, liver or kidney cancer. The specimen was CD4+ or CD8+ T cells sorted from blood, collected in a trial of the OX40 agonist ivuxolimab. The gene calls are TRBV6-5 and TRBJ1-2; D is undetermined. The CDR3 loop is CASSSLRTEPGYTF. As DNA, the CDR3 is TGTGCCAGCAGTTCCTTGAGAACGGAACCGGGCTACACCTTC.